The rows below give T cell receptor beta chains drawn from one sample of a study of T cell repertoires in cytomegalovirus infection. The antigens of these receptors remain unknown. Using its own MiXCR run on the reads, TCRdb lists one record per CDR3 protein. The sample lists fewer than 950,000 distinct CDR3 sequences; approximately 30% were seen once. The sample here was cultured CD8+ T cells from PBMCs, taken from culture after CMV antigen stimulation. These receptor sequences come from a human donor in good health (CMV status not recorded). Some clones in this sample may be carry-over from other donors' samples. The conserved cysteine and the conserved F or W are not part of the CDR3 here. The order of the fields is V gene, clone size, CDR3 protein. Expanded clones are given a class, and other clones once, few, many or no size at all.

v_call: TRBV20-1
clone_size: NA
cdr3_aa: SARDVRWDTQY

v_call: TRBV4-2
clone_size: NA
cdr3_aa: ASSQVTGRNQPQH

v_call: TRBV6-5
clone_size: few
cdr3_aa: ASSLTGGHTGELF

v_call: TRBV5-6
clone_size: NA
cdr3_aa: ASSRRDRSPYQPQH

v_call: TRBV25-1
clone_size: NA
cdr3_aa: ASSEWNRGHTEAF

v_call: TRBV10-3
clone_size: many
cdr3_aa: ATLGTTMNTEAF

v_call: TRBV6-5
clone_size: NA
cdr3_aa: VSSSTPAVAKNIQY

v_call: TRBV24-1
clone_size: few
cdr3_aa: ATSDLRGLTNTGELF

v_call: TRBV6-2/TRBV6-3
clone_size: once
cdr3_aa: ASSYSLAGGTDTQY

v_call: TRBV7-2
clone_size: NA
cdr3_aa: ASSLDYEQF

v_call: TRBV15
clone_size: NA
cdr3_aa: ATSRDALTGRETQY

v_call: TRBV12-3/TRBV12-4
clone_size: NA
cdr3_aa: ASSQGRHEQF

v_call: TRBV7-9
clone_size: few
cdr3_aa: ASSLIGGDYQETQY

v_call: TRBV6-1
clone_size: few
cdr3_aa: ASPRPEREQY

v_call: TRBV4-2
clone_size: NA
cdr3_aa: ASSHTGEMNTEAF

v_call: TRBV10-3
clone_size: many
cdr3_aa: AISGGRKGGFNQPQH

v_call: TRBV12-3/TRBV12-4
clone_size: few
cdr3_aa: ASSLLGLAGTQETQY

v_call: TRBV5-5
clone_size: few
cdr3_aa: ASSGDRADSYNEQF

v_call: TRBV20-1
clone_size: NA
cdr3_aa: SARDTPSQGASYGYT

v_call: TRBV7-6
clone_size: many
cdr3_aa: ASSRGAGWSMDGDEQF

v_call: TRBV7-8
clone_size: few
cdr3_aa: ASSLAGGASTDTQY

v_call: TRBV7-2
clone_size: many
cdr3_aa: ASSLAPGGTYEQY

v_call: TRBV6-6
clone_size: NA
cdr3_aa: ASRWTATNTGELF

v_call: TRBV7-6
clone_size: NA
cdr3_aa: ANSLRGPLQTDTQY

v_call: TRBV20-1
clone_size: NA
cdr3_aa: SARDLDTSSYNEQF

v_call: TRBV7-3
clone_size: NA
cdr3_aa: ASSQFWTPNNEQF

v_call: TRBV7-8
clone_size: NA
cdr3_aa: ASSLSGGPAGYT

v_call: TRBV19
clone_size: few
cdr3_aa: ASRSGGGAGEQF

v_call: TRBV12-3/TRBV12-4
clone_size: many
cdr3_aa: ASSFGDGGGTEAF

v_call: TRBV12-3/TRBV12-4
clone_size: few
cdr3_aa: ASSFLAGGTGTGELF

v_call: TRBV4-1
clone_size: few
cdr3_aa: ASSPQGASDYTIY

v_call: TRBV7-9
clone_size: few
cdr3_aa: ASSFPAKTVTYEQY

v_call: TRBV7-6
clone_size: once
cdr3_aa: ASATEGAMITEAF

v_call: TRBV7-2
clone_size: few
cdr3_aa: ASAGKSGDISYNEQF

v_call: TRBV5-6
clone_size: NA
cdr3_aa: ASSLGGPGPYNEQF

v_call: TRBV6-1
clone_size: NA
cdr3_aa: ASSLIAVDNEQF

v_call: TRBV11-2
clone_size: few
cdr3_aa: ASSTSKTAGNEQF

v_call: TRBV13
clone_size: NA
cdr3_aa: ASTTGPYQHNSPLH

v_call: TRBV6-5
clone_size: NA
cdr3_aa: ASTGTSGFYEQY

v_call: TRBV7-2
clone_size: many
cdr3_aa: ASSLGVAGTGGLDYGYT

v_call: TRBV24-1
clone_size: NA
cdr3_aa: ATRSQGHNEQF

v_call: TRBV27
clone_size: few
cdr3_aa: ASSPPTAGNEQF

v_call: TRBV19
clone_size: few
cdr3_aa: ASSMYWGETDTEAF